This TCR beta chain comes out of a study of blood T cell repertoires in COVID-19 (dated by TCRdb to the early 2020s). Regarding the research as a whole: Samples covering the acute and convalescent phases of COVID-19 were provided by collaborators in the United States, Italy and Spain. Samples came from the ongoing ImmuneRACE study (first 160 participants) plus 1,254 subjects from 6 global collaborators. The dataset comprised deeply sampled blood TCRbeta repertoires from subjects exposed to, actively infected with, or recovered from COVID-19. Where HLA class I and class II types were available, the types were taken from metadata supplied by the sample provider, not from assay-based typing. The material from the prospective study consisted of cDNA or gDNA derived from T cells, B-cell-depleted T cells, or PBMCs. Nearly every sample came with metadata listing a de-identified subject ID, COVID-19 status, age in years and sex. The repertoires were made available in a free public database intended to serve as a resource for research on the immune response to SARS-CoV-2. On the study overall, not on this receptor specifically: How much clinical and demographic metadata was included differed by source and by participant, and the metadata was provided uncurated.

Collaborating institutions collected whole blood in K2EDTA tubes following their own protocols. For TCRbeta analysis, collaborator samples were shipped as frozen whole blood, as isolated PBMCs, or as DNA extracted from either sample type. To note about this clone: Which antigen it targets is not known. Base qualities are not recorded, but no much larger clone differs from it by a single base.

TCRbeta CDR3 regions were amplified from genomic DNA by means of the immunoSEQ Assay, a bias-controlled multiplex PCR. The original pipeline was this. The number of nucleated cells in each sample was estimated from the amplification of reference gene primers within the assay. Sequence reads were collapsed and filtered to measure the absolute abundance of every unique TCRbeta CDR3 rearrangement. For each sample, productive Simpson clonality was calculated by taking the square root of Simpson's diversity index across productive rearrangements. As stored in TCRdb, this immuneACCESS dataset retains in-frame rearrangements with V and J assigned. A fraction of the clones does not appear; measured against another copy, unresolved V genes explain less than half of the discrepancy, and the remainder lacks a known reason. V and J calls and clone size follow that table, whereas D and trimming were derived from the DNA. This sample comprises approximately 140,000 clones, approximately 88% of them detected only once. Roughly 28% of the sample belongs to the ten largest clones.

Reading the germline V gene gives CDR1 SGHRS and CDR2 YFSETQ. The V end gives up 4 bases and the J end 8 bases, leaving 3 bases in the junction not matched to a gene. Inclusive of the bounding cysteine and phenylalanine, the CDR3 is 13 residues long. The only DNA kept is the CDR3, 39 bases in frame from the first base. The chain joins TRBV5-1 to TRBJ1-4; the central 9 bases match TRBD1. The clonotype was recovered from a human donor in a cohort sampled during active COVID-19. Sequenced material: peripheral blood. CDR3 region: CASSKDRGEKLFF. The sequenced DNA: TGCGCCAGCAGCAAGGACAGGGGAGAAAAACTGTTTTTT. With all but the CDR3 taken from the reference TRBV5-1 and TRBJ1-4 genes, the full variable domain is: KAGVTQTPRYLIKTRGQQVTLSCSPISGHRSVSWYQQTPGQGLQFLFEYFSETQRNKGNFPGRFSGRQFSNSRSEMNVSTLELGDSALYLCASSKDRGEKLFFGSGTQLSVL.